The rows below give T cell receptor beta chains drawn from one sample of a study of OX40 agonist ivuxolimab in advanced cancers. TCRdb keeps only in-frame clones here, not all; method: immunoSEQ multiplex PCR. The profile covers 25,000 to 35,000 clones, with over 80% appearing a single time and approximately 20% taken by the ten largest. The material sequenced was CD4+ or CD8+ T cells sorted from blood, taken in a trial of the OX40 agonist ivuxolimab. Receptor source: an adult with an advanced solid tumor such as melanoma, head and neck, liver or kidney cancer. Each CDR3 is given with its conserved first and last residue. D genes are given only for firm matches. Only part of the rows carry a size: once, few, many, or a class if the clone is expanded.

V: TRBV28
size: once
D: .
J: TRBJ2-3
DNA: TGTGCCAGCAGTTTCTCCTTTGGAGATACGCAGTATTTT
CDR3: CASSFSFGDTQYF

V: TRBV9
size: .
D: .
J: TRBJ2-5
DNA: TGTGCCAGCAGCCCCACGGGGGCCCAAGAGACCCAGTACTTC
CDR3: CASSPTGAQETQYF

V: TRBV4-1
size: once
D: TRBD2
J: TRBJ2-7
DNA: TGCGCCAGCAGCCAAGTACTTGCGGGGGAGGAGCAGTACTTC
CDR3: CASSQVLAGEEQYF

V: TRBV7-8
size: once
D: .
J: TRBJ1-2
DNA: TGTGCCAGCAGCTCCTCTCCCCACTCCTATGGCTACACCTTC
CDR3: CASSSSPHSYGYTF

V: TRBV6-1
size: once
D: TRBD2
J: TRBJ2-7
DNA: TGTGCCACCCAGGGTCCCGGCGGGGGGGCTCGTGAGCAGTACTTC
CDR3: CATQGPGGGAREQYF

V: TRBV18
size: .
D: .
J: TRBJ1-2
DNA: TGTGCCAGCTCACCACCCCCGCACAGGGAGCGGTATGGCTACACCTTC
CDR3: CASSPPPHRERYGYTF

V: TRBV5-1
size: .
D: .
J: TRBJ2-3
DNA: TGCGCCAGCAGCTACACACCAGGACTTGGGTACACAGATACGCAGTATTTT
CDR3: CASSYTPGLGYTDTQYF

V: TRBV5-1
size: .
D: .
J: TRBJ2-7
DNA: TGCGCCAGCAGCTTTTCAGGGGAAGAGCAGTACTTC
CDR3: CASSFSGEEQYF

V: TRBV11-2
size: .
D: .
J: TRBJ2-5
DNA: TGTGCCAGCAGCTACTTGGGGGTCCAGTACTTC
CDR3: CASSYLGVQYF

V: TRBV30
size: .
D: .
J: TRBJ1-2
DNA: TGTGCCTGGAGTTCCCCGGGGGCCAACTATGGCTACACCTTC
CDR3: CAWSSPGANYGYTF

V: TRBV7-9
size: .
D: .
J: TRBJ2-7
DNA: TGTGCCAGCAGCTTCGGTGGGGAGACCTACGAGCAGTACTTC
CDR3: CASSFGGETYEQYF

V: TRBV11-1
size: few
D: .
J: TRBJ1-2
DNA: TGTGCCAGCAGCTTATACGGGGGAAACTATGGCTACACCTTC
CDR3: CASSLYGGNYGYTF

V: TRBV9
size: .
D: TRBD1
J: TRBJ2-3
DNA: TGTGCCAGCAGCCCCGGGACAGGGAGCACAGATACGCAGTATTTT
CDR3: CASSPGTGSTDTQYF

V: TRBV4-1
size: .
D: TRBD1
J: TRBJ2-3
DNA: TGCGCCAGCAGCCCCCGGACAGGGGATACGCAGTATTTT
CDR3: CASSPRTGDTQYF

V: TRBV29-1
size: .
D: .
J: TRBJ1-6
DNA: TGCAGCGCTGTGACAGGAATCAATTCACCCCTCCACTTT
CDR3: CSAVTGINSPLHF

V: TRBV30
size: once
D: .
J: TRBJ2-4
DNA: TGTGCCTGGACGGACAGTTTAGCCAAAAACATTCAGTACTTC
CDR3: CAWTDSLAKNIQYF

V: TRBV15
size: .
D: .
J: TRBJ1-3
DNA: TGTGCCACCAGCGGGATCCCAGGGGTTGCTGGAAACACCATATATTTT
CDR3: CATSGIPGVAGNTIYF

V: TRBV4-2
size: .
D: .
J: TRBJ1-1
DNA: TGTGCCAGCAGCCAAGATAGACCAGGGATGAACACTGAAGCTTTCTTT
CDR3: CASSQDRPGMNTEAFF

V: TRBV19
size: .
D: TRBD1
J: TRBJ2-1
DNA: TGTGCCAGTAGTATCTTTGGGACAGGGTCGAATGAGCAGTTCTTC
CDR3: CASSIFGTGSNEQFF

V: TRBV6-5
size: few
D: .
J: TRBJ2-6
DNA: TGTGCCAGCAGTCGTGGGTTTGGGGCCAACGTCCTGACTTTC
CDR3: CASSRGFGANVLTF

V: TRBV27
size: .
D: .
J: TRBJ2-1
DNA: TGTGCCAGCAGTTTATCGGGGAACAATGAGCAGTTCTTC
CDR3: CASSLSGNNEQFF

V: TRBV5-6
size: once
D: .
J: TRBJ2-7
DNA: TGTGCCAGCAGCCTTGGTACGACCTACGAGCAGTACTTC
CDR3: CASSLGTTYEQYF

V: TRBV28
size: .
D: TRBD1
J: TRBJ2-7
DNA: TGTGCCAGCAGTCCGGGACAGGGGGCGCACGAGCAGTACTTC
CDR3: CASSPGQGAHEQYF

V: TRBV4-1
size: .
D: TRBD1
J: TRBJ2-7
DNA: TGCGCCAGCAGCCAAGAGGGGACAGACTACGAGCAGTACTTC
CDR3: CASSQEGTDYEQYF

V: TRBV27
size: .
D: .
J: TRBJ2-5
DNA: TGTGCCAGCAGCCTGGCTCAGAGAGGGACCCAGTACTTC
CDR3: CASSLAQRGTQYF

V: TRBV5-6
size: .
D: TRBD1
J: TRBJ1-2
DNA: TGTGCCAGCAGCTTAGTGGGACAGGGGGCCCGGTATGGCTACACCTTC
CDR3: CASSLVGQGARYGYTF

V: TRBV4-3
size: .
D: .
J: TRBJ1-2
DNA: TGCGCCAGCAGCCAAGATCCCTACAGGGACTATGGCTACACCTTC
CDR3: CASSQDPYRDYGYTF

V: TRBV5-5
size: .
D: TRBD1
J: TRBJ2-7
DNA: TGTGCCAGCAGCTCGGACAGGGGAATATTCTACGAGCAGTACTTC
CDR3: CASSSDRGIFYEQYF

V: TRBV27
size: .
D: .
J: TRBJ2-2
DNA: TGTGCCAGCAATCCGGGACTCAACACCGGGGAGCTGTTTTTT
CDR3: CASNPGLNTGELFF